Each of the 25 T cell receptor beta chains below was sequenced from the same sample in a study of cytomegalovirus exposure and HLA in healthy donors. The PCR employed 60 Vbeta primers together with 13 Jbeta primers. Data came from immunoSEQ multiplex PCR; TCRdb stores just in-frame clones and leaves some out. The sample gives some 160,000 clones, roughly 9.4% of which show up once; 1.5% to 2% is in the top ten. Sequencing used PBMCs. Receptor source: a male donor in good health and CMV-seronegative.

V is TRBV27 and J is TRBJ1-3; D is undetermined. V lost 10 bases, J lost 0 bases, and 13 bases lay in between. The CDR3 length is 14 residues. Germline values: CDR1 MNHEY, CDR2 SMNVEV (reference sequence). DNA for the CDR3: TGTGCCACCCGAGAGGGAGTCTCTGGAAACACCATATATTTT. This gives the protein CATREGVSGNTIYF.

This clone came up a few times. The rearrangement links TRBV9 to TRBJ1-2, with D hard to call. V shed 0 bases and J shed 6 bases, with 6 bases lying between them. Germline CDR1 and CDR2: SGDLS and YYNGEE. CDR3 length: 12 amino acids. The CDR3 nucleotides read TGTGCCAGCAGCGTAGGGGCTAATGGCTACACCTTC. Residues: CASSVGANGYTF.

This clone came up a few times. This chain uses TRBV9 with TRBJ2-3, with D unresolved. This CDR3 has 14 amino acids. Germline V CDR1 and CDR2: SGDLS, YYNGEE. Deletions cut 0 bases from V and 4 bases from J, with 9 bases between. The CDR3 DNA is TGTGCCAGCAGCGTAGTGGCAGGCGCAGATACGCAGTATTTT. As protein: CASSVVAGADTQYF.

A few counts support this clone. The rearrangement joins TRBV9 to TRBJ2-7; 10 positions agree with TRBD2. This CDR3 region has 14 residues. Trimming took 0 bases from V and 5 from J; bases not matched to a gene: 2. CDR1 SGDLS and CDR2 YYNGEE come from the germline V gene. This CDR3 reads CASSVELAGHEQYF. DNA for the CDR3: TGTGCCAGCAGCGTAGAACTAGCGGGACACGAGCAGTACTTC. The complete variable domain, with remaining parts taken from reference TRBV9 and TRBJ2-7, reads DSGVTQTPKHLITATGQRVTLRCSPRSGDLSVYWYQQSLDQGLQFLIQYYNGEERAKGNILERFSAQQFPDLHSELNLSSLELGDSALYFCASSVELAGHEQYFGPGTRLTVT.

The chain uses TRBV19 and TRBJ1-4; D remains unclear. The CDR3 contains 15 residues. The V end was cut by 4 bases, the J end by 4 bases, with 13 bases between. Germline V gene lookup returns CDR1 LNHDA and CDR2 SQIVND (reference sequence). The CDR3 here is CASSKRSTFNEKLFF. As DNA, the CDR3 is TGTGCCAGTAGTAAGAGGTCGACCTTTAATGAAAAACTGTTTTTT. The entire variable domain, with the rest obtained from reference TRBV19 and TRBJ1-4, is as follows: DGGITQSPKYLFRKEGQNVTLSCEQNLNHDAMYWYRQDPGQGLRLIYYSQIVNDFQKGDIAEGYSVSREKKESFPLTVTSAQKNPTAFYLCASSKRSTFNEKLFFGSGTQLSVL.

J is TRBJ2-7 and V is TRBV4-1, with TRBD1 identical over 9 bases. Losses at the gene ends were 1 base for V and 1 base for J; bases not matched to a gene: 2. This CDR3 contains 15 residues. Germline CDR1 MGHRA, CDR2 YSYEKL. CDR3 region: CASSQGQGVSYEQYF. In nucleotides, the CDR3 is TGCGCCAGCAGCCAAGGACAGGGGGTATCCTACGAGCAGTACTTC.

This clone appeared a few times. This chain links TRBV7-8 with TRBJ1-5; tentative D call: TRBD1 (5 bases). The CDR3 has 16 amino acids. V lost 3 bases and J lost 0, with 12 bases in between. CDR1 and CDR2 from the germline V gene are SGHVS and FQNEAQ. The CDR3 loop reads CASSFPGDYSNQPQHF. DNA for the CDR3: TGTGCCAGCAGCTTCCCCGGGGACTATAGCAATCAGCCCCAGCATTTT. Looking up the rest from reference TRBV7-8 and TRBJ1-5 gives the full variable domain: GAGVSQSPRYKVAKRGQDVALRCDPISGHVSLFWYQQALGQGPEFLTYFQNEAQLDKSGLPSDRFFAERPEGSVSTLKIQRTQQEDSAVYLCASSFPGDYSNQPQHFGDGTRLSIL.

The chain joins TRBV9 to TRBJ2-1; tentatively, D is TRBD2 (5 bases). The V gene's germline CDR1 is SGDLS and CDR2 YYNGEE. The CDR3 is made up of 16 amino acids. V gave up 0 bases and J gave up 6 bases, with 16 bases separating them. The CDR3 region is CASSVGPAVRANEQFF. The DNA of the CDR3 is TGTGCCAGCAGCGTAGGCCCAGCGGTGAGGGCCAATGAGCAGTTCTTC. Combining the CDR3 with reference TRBV9 and TRBJ2-1 gives the whole variable domain DSGVTQTPKHLITATGQRVTLRCSPRSGDLSVYWYQQSLDQGLQFLIQYYNGEERAKGNILERFSAQQFPDLHSELNLSSLELGDSALYFCASSVGPAVRANEQFFGPGTRLTVL.

This clone was observed a few times. V usage is TRBV7-9 and J usage is TRBJ1-2; 7 bases line up with TRBD1. This CDR3 is 14 amino acids long. Per the germline V gene, CDR1 is SEHNR and CDR2 is FQNEAQ (reference sequence). The trim removed 3 bases at V and 2 bases at J, leaving 3 bases unmatched. Written as DNA, the CDR3 is TGTGCCAGCAGCTTTGGGGACAGCAACTATGGCTACACCTTC. It codes for CASSFGDSNYGYTF. Full variable domain (outside the CDR3, taken from reference TRBV7-9 and TRBJ1-2): DTGVSQNPRHKITKRGQNVTFRCDPISEHNRLYWYRQTLGQGPEFLTYFQNEAQLEKSRLLSDRFSAERPKGSFSTLEIQRTEQGDSAMYLCASSFGDSNYGYTFGSGTRLTVV.

In its sample, this clone was seen a few times. V and J are TRBV13 and TRBJ2-6; TRBD1 is a possible D gene (6 bases). CDR3 length: 16 amino acids. Germline V gene sequence: CDR1 PRHDT, CDR2 FYEKMQ (reference sequence). V was cut by 5 bases and J by 1 base, with 12 bases left in between. The CDR3 loop reads CASSLKTGSGANVLTF. CDR3 coding DNA: TGTGCCAGCAGCCTAAAGACAGGATCTGGGGCCAACGTCCTGACTTTC.

The chain links TRBV6-6 to TRBJ2-7; TRBD2 might be the D (6 bases). The V end lost 5 bases, the J end lost 1 base, and 12 bases lay between the germline ends. CDR1 and CDR2 (germline): MNHNY, SVGAGI (reference sequence). The CDR3 length is 14 residues. CDR3 nucleotide sequence: TGTGCCAGCAGTCAAAGTAGCGGTTCCTACGAGCAGTACTTC. Translated, it gives CASSQSSGSYEQYF.

This chain joins TRBV4-3 and TRBJ2-6; D gene ambiguous. CDR3 length: 16 residues. CDR1 is LGHNA, CDR2 YSLEER, per germline. Trimming took 0 bases from V and 0 from J, leaving 6 bases between them. In DNA form, the CDR3 reads TGCGCCAGCAGCCAAGACGCCGGCTCTGGGGCCAACGTCCTGACTTTC. This gives the protein CASSQDAGSGANVLTF.

This clone was recorded a few times. The chain joins TRBV27 to TRBJ2-7, with 9 nucleotides matching TRBD1. The germline CDR1 and CDR2 sequences are MNHEY and SMNVEV (reference sequence). CDR3 length equals 15 residues. The trim removed 1 base at V and 5 bases at J, leaving 6 bases unmatched. The CDR3 protein is CASSLFAQGAHEQYF. The CDR3 coding sequence is TGTGCCAGCAGTTTATTTGCACAGGGGGCCCACGAGCAGTACTTC.

This clone has only a few counts. The chain is built from TRBV2 and TRBJ2-1, with D unclear. Germline V gene sequence: CDR1 SNHLY, CDR2 FYNNEI. Trimming pared 4 bases from V and 1 base from J, leaving 11 bases between. The CDR3 has 15 residues. CDR3 sequence reads: CASSGRGGSYNEQFF. CDR3 DNA: TGTGCCAGCAGTGGCCGCGGTGGGTCCTACAATGAGCAGTTCTTC.

V usage is TRBV5-4 and J usage is TRBJ2-3; 10 bases fit TRBD1. J was trimmed by 4 bases and V by 4 bases; bases with no gene match: 9. The CDR3 spans 16 residues. Germline-derived CDR1 and CDR2 are SGHNT and YYREEE (reference sequence). The CDR3 DNA reads as TGTGCCAGCAGCGGAGACGACAGGGGGCGCGCAGATACGCAGTATTTT. It codes for CASSGDDRGRADTQYF.

V gene TRBV27 combines with J gene TRBJ2-1; 8 nucleotides align to TRBD2. V lost 2 bases to trimming and J lost 5 bases; unmatched junction nucleotides: 5. This CDR3 spans 15 amino acids. The germline gives CDR1 MNHEY, CDR2 SMNVEV (reference sequence). This chain's CDR3 is CASSLRLATNNEQFF. The CDR3 DNA reads TGTGCCAGCAGTTTAAGACTAGCGACTAACAATGAGCAGTTCTTC.

In its sample, this clone was seen a few times. The V call is TRBV7-2, the J call TRBJ1-1; D gene unclear. The CDR3 is made up of 12 amino acids. Germline CDR1 reads SGHTA; CDR2 reads FQGNSA. The V end was cut by 3 bases, the J end by 1 base, with 3 bases between. CDR3 sequence (DNA): TGTGCCAGCAGCTTCCAGAACACTGAAGCTTTCTTT. This sequence encodes CASSFQNTEAFF.

V is TRBV11-2 and J is TRBJ2-1, with D possibly being TRBD2 (6 bases). Germline CDR1 is SGHAT and CDR2 is FQNNGV. This CDR3 has 15 residues. The V end lost 7 bases, the J end lost 7 bases, and 20 bases lay between the germline ends. Written as DNA, the CDR3 is TGTGCCAGCACTCCCCCATGGGGGAGGAATAATGAGCAGTTCTTC. Its translation is CASTPPWGRNNEQFF.

Note on this clone: At one end, the junction sequence differs from germline, possibly due to a read error. The rearrangement joins TRBV4-3 to TRBJ2-6, with 7 nucleotides matching TRBD1. Germline V gene sequence: CDR1 LGHNA, CDR2 YSLEER. The CDR3 consists of 18 residues. The CDR3 DNA reads as TGCGCCAGCAGCAAAGACAGGGCCCTGGTTGCTGGGGCCAACGTCCTGACTTTC. Amino acid sequence: CASSKDRALVAGANVLTF.

In its sample, this clone was seen a few times. The chain uses TRBV15 and TRBJ1-2, with 9 bases matching TRBD1. The ends lost 1 base at V and 4 bases at J; junction bases unmatched: 10. In germline, CDR1 is LNHNV, CDR2 YYDKDF (reference sequence). This CDR3 contains 17 residues. This CDR3 is CATSRVSTGGYSYGYTF. Here the CDR3 DNA reads TGTGCCACCAGCAGAGTTTCGACAGGGGGATATAGCTATGGCTACACCTTC.

This clone was counted only a few times. The J gene is TRBJ1-6, the V gene TRBV6-1; TRBD1 matches at 7 bases. The germline V gene has CDR1 MNHNS and CDR2 SASEGT. Trimming removed 3 bases from V and 10 bases from J; junction bases left unmatched: 6. CDR3 length: 14 residues. CDR3 residues: CASSEGRGDSPLHF. The CDR3 DNA reads TGTGCCAGCAGTGAGGGCAGGGGGGACTCACCCCTCCACTTT.

This clone has more than one count but fewer than ten. The V call is TRBV7-9, the J call TRBJ2-1, with 9 bases aligning to TRBD2. The CDR3 has 12 amino acids. Germline CDR1 SEHNR, CDR2 FQNEAQ (reference sequence). J gave up 15 bases and V 1 base, and 4 bases lay outside the gene matches. CDR3 amino acids: CASSLDLAGPFF. The CDR3 DNA reads as TGTGCCAGCAGCTTAGACCTAGCGGGGCCGTTCTTC.

The J gene is TRBJ2-7, the V gene TRBV11-1; D is perhaps TRBD1 (6 bases). Germline lookup yields CDR1 SGHAT and CDR2 FQDESV (reference sequence). The CDR3 has 16 residues. V was clipped by 4 bases and J by 3 bases, with 19 bases between them. The CDR3 protein is CASSSAGRGRGYEQYF. The CDR3 region has the DNA TGTGCCAGCAGCTCAGCCGGGCGCGGCAGGGGCTACGAGCAGTACTTC.

The V gene is TRBV19, the J gene TRBJ2-7; TRBD1 matches at 9 bases. The CDR3 has 17 residues. V shed 5 bases and J 1 base; nucleotides not matched to a gene: 12. Germline CDR1 reads LNHDA; CDR2 reads SQIVND (reference sequence). DNA for the CDR3: TGTGCCAGTAGTCCTGTGGGATGGGGACAGGGATCCTACGAGCAGTACTTC. Protein: CASSPVGWGQGSYEQYF.

This clone was seen more than once but under ten times. The chain links TRBV2 to TRBJ2-5, with 8 bases that match TRBD1. The CDR3 totals 12 residues. The germline V gene has CDR1 SNHLY and CDR2 FYNNEI. Losses at the gene ends were 7 bases for V and 4 bases for J; bases not matched to a gene: 2. This CDR3 is CASKTGAETQYF. Here the CDR3 DNA reads TGTGCCAGCAAGACAGGGGCAGAGACCCAGTACTTC. Complete variable domain (other parts from reference TRBV2 and TRBJ2-5): EPEVTQTPSHQVTQMGQEVILRCVPISNHLYFYWYRQILGQKVEFLVSFYNNEISEKSEIFDDQFSVERPDGSNFTLKIRSTKLEDSAMYFCASKTGAETQYFGPGTRLLVL.